Listed below are T cell receptor beta chains from one sample, sequenced in a study of vaccination effects on CD4 cells after COVID-19. Clones were sequenced by immunoSEQ multiplex PCR, and TCRdb holds only the in-frame ones, with some missing. The data show about 58,000 clones, with about 83% seen just once and 3% held by the top ten. These receptors' targets are unknown. Sample: CD4+ T cells from PBMCs cultured without peptide, taken before COVID-19 vaccination. These receptors originate from a human donor who received a COVID-19 vaccine. CDR3s include the opening cysteine and the closing phenylalanine or tryptophan. The D gene is left open where the match is weak. Rows may omit the clone size; those that give it use once, few, many or a size class.

clone_size	d_call	v_call	j_call	cdr3_nt	cdr3_aa
-	-	TRBV14	TRBJ2-5	TGTGCCAGCAGCCCCACCATGCTGGAGACCCAGTACTTC	CASSPTMLETQYF
few	TRBD1	TRBV15	TRBJ1-4	TGTGCCACCAGCAGAGATGTCGACAGGGAAGAAAAACTGTTTTTT	CATSRDVDREEKLFF
-	TRBD1	TRBV7-9	TRBJ1-4	TGTGCCAGCAGCTTAGCGGGACAGGGGCCGAGAACTAATGAAAAACTGTTTTTT	CASSLAGQGPRTNEKLFF
-	TRBD1	TRBV18	TRBJ1-6	TGTGCCAGCTCACCACGAAATACAGGGGGTAATTCACCCCTCCACTTT	CASSPRNTGGNSPLHF
-	-	TRBV7-9	TRBJ2-3	TGTGCCAGCACCCCTGTTAGAGGCGAGCAGGGTTTTGACACGGGACCGCAGTATTTT	CASTPVRGEQGFDTGPQYF
-	-	TRBV12-3/TRBV12-4	TRBJ1-1	TGTGCCAGCAGTTTCCAACAGCTCACTGAAGCTTTCTTT	CASSFQQLTEAFF
-	-	TRBV6-1	TRBJ2-2	TGTGCCAGCAGTGATCAACAGGGTTCCGGGGAGCTGTTTTTT	CASSDQQGSGELFF
-	-	TRBV27	TRBJ1-5	TGTGCCAGCAAAATCGTTGGCCAGCCCCAGCATTTT	CASKIVGQPQHF
-	-	TRBV2	TRBJ1-5	TGTGCCACCCAACAGGGTAATCAGCCCCAGCATTTT	CATQQGNQPQHF
-	TRBD1	TRBV18	TRBJ2-2	TGTGCCAGCTCCCAGAGCCAGGGGGTGAACACCGGGGAGCTGTTTTTT	CASSQSQGVNTGELFF
-	TRBD1	TRBV2	TRBJ2-5	TGTGCCAGCACAGGGACAGGGGTAGAGACCCAGTACTTC	CASTGTGVETQYF
-	TRBD1	TRBV6-4	TRBJ2-3	TGTGCCAGCAGTCCGGGACAGGGCACAGATACGCAGTATTTT	CASSPGQGTDTQYF
-	-	TRBV19	TRBJ1-6	TGTGCCAGTAGTATGGGTACTAATAATTCACCCCTCCACTTT	CASSMGTNNSPLHF
-	-	TRBV10-2	TRBJ1-1	TGCGCCAGCAGTGGAGCGGGGGCCGGCGGAACTGAAGCTTTCTTT	CASSGAGAGGTEAFF
-	-	TRBV19	TRBJ1-3	TGTGCCAGTAGTAAAGGACGGGCTTCTGGAAACACCATATATTTT	CASSKGRASGNTIYF
-	-	TRBV7-2	TRBJ2-6	TGTGCCAGCAGCTTTACAGGGTCACTCTCTGGGGCCAACGTCCTGACTTTC	CASSFTGSLSGANVLTF
-	-	TRBV1	TRBJ1-1	TGCACCAGCAGCCAAGTCCCCCCTGACACTGAAGCTTTCTTT	CTSSQVPPDTEAFF
-	-	TRBV5-1	TRBJ2-6	TGCGCCAGCAGCTCTCGGGACACATCAGCCAACGTCCTGACTTTC	CASSSRDTSANVLTF
-	-	TRBV6-2/TRBV6-3	TRBJ1-5	TGTGCCAGCAGTTCCCCCTATAGCAATCAGCCCCAGCATTTT	CASSSPYSNQPQHF
-	TRBD2	TRBV19	TRBJ2-1	TGTGCCAGTAGTATAGATTACCGTTTCCTAGCGGGGGCTAACAATGAGCAGTTCTTC	CASSIDYRFLAGANNEQFF
-	TRBD2	TRBV28	TRBJ2-3	TGTGCCAGCAGGTGGGGTAAGCGGGGGGAAGCAGATACGCAGTATTTT	CASRWGKRGEADTQYF
-	TRBD1	TRBV5-1	TRBJ1-3	TGCGCCAGCAGCCCTAACCCCGGGACAGGGACTGGAAACACCATATATTTT	CASSPNPGTGTGNTIYF
-	-	TRBV9	TRBJ2-3	TGTGCCAGCAGCCCTCACTTTAGCCCATGGGATACGCAGTATTTT	CASSPHFSPWDTQYF
-	-	TRBV11-1	TRBJ1-1	TGTGCCAGCAGCTTCTCGGGTGAAGCTTTCTTT	CASSFSGEAFF
-	-	TRBV6-2/TRBV6-3	TRBJ1-1	TGTGCCAGCAGTCCAATCCGGCGAATTCCTGAAGCTTTCTTT	CASSPIRRIPEAFF
-	TRBD1	TRBV7-3	TRBJ1-1	TGTGCCAGCAGCTTAGACAGGGCGAACACTGAAGCTTTCTTT	CASSLDRANTEAFF
-	-	TRBV19	TRBJ2-4	TGTGCCAGTAGTATTGCGGTTTCGAACATTCAGTACTTC	CASSIAVSNIQYF
-	TRBD1	TRBV19	TRBJ1-3	TGTGCCAGTGGACTACAGGGGATCTCTGGAAACACCATATATTTT	CASGLQGISGNTIYF
-	-	TRBV12-5	TRBJ1-4	TGTGCTAGTGGTTTCGGACCCGGAATTAATGAAAAACTGTTTTTT	CASGFGPGINEKLFF